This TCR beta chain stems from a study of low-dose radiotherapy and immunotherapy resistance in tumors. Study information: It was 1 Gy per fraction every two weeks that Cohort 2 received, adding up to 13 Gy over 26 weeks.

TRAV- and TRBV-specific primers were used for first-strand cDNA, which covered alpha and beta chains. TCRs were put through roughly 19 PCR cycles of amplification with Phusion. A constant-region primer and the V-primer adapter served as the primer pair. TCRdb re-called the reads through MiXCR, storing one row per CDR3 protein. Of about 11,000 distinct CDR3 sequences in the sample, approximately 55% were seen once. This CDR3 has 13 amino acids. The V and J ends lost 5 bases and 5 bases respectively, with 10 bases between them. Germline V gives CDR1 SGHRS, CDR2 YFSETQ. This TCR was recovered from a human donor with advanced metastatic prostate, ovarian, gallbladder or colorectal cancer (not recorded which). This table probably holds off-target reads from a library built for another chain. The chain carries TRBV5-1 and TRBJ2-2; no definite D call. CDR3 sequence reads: CASRNAQTGELFF. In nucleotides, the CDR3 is TGCGCCAGCAGAAACGCCCAAACCGGGGAGCTGTTTTTT.